This record concerns one TCR beta chain sequence. This record belongs to a study of blood T cell repertoires in COVID-19. Study-wide background: Sample material is recorded as cDNA or gDNA derived from T cells, B-cell-depleted T cells, or PBMCs.

TCRdb keeps only in-frame clones here, not all; method: immunoSEQ multiplex PCR. The sample holds around 82,000 clones, 85% seen once. The sample comprised peripheral blood. The sequence was collected from a man aged 45-60 years with COVID-19, enrolled during active disease.

CDR3 nucleotide sequence: TGTGCCAGCAGCCCAGGGAGGGCTAGCGTCAGCCACTACGAGCAGTACTTC. Amino acid sequence: CASSPGRASVSHYEQYF. The chain employs TRBV25-1 and TRBJ2-7; 7 bases are shared with TRBD2. The germline V gene has CDR1 MGHDK and CDR2 SYGVNS. The V and J ends lost 6 bases and 3 bases, in that order; junction bases with no gene match: 17. This CDR3 has 17 amino acids.